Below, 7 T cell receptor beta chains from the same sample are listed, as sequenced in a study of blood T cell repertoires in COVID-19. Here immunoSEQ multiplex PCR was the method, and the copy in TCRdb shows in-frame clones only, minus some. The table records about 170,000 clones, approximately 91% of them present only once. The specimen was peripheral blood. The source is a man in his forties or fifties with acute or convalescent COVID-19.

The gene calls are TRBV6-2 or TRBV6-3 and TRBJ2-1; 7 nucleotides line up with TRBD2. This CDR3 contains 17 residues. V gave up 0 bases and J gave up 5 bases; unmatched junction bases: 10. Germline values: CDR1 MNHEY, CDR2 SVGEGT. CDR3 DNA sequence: TGTGCCAGCAGTTACTCGATCGGCGGGAGAGCCAACAATGAGCAGTTCTTC. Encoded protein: CASSYSIGGRANNEQFF.

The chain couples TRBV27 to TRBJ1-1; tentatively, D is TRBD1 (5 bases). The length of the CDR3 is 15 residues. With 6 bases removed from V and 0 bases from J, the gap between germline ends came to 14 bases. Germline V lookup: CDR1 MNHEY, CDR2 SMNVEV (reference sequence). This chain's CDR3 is CASSRRGNLNTEAFF. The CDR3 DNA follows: TGTGCCAGCAGCAGGAGGGGTAACTTGAACACTGAAGCTTTCTTT.

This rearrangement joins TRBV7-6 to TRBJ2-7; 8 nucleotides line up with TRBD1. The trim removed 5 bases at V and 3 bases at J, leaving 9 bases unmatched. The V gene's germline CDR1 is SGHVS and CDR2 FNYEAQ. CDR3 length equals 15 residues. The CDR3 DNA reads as TGTGCCAGCAGCCCAGGGGACAGGTCCTACTACGAGCAGTACTTC. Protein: CASSPGDRSYYEQYF.

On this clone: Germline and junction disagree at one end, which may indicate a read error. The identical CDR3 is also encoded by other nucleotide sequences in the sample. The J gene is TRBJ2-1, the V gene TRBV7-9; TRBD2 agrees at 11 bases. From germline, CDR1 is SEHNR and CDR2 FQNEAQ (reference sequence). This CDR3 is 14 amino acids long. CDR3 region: CASSLAGGYNEQFF. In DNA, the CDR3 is TGTGCCAGCAGCCTAGCGGGGGGTTACAATGAGCAGTTCTTC.

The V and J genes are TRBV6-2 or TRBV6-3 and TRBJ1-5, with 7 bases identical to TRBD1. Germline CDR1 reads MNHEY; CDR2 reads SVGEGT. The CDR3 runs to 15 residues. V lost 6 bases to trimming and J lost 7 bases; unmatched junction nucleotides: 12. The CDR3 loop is CASSARQGTGQPQHF. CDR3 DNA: TGTGCCAGCAGCGCACGACAGGGCACAGGACAGCCCCAGCATTTT.

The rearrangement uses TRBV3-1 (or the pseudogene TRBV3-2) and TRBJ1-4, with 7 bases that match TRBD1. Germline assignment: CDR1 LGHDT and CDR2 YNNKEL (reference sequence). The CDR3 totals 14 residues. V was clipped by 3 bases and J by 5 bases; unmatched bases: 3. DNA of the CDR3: TGTGCCAGCAGCCAGGGACAGCGAAATGAAAAACTGTTTTTT. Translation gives CASSQGQRNEKLFF.

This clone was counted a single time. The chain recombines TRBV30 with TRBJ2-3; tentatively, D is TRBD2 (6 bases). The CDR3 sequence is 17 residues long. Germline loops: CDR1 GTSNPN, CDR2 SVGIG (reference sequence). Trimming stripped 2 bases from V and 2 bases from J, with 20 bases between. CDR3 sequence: CAWSSRPAGRNTDTQYF. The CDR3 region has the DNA TGTGCCTGGAGTTCTCGACCAGCAGGGAGGAACACAGATACGCAGTATTTT.